This T cell receptor (beta chain) was retrieved from a study of cytomegalovirus exposure and HLA in healthy donors. The sample holds one count of this clone. CDR3 length: 16 residues. In germline, CDR1 is GTSNPN, CDR2 SVGIG (reference sequence). The trim removed 7 bases at V and 4 bases at J, leaving 9 bases unmatched. PCR was performed using 60 Vbeta and 13 Jbeta primers. Assay used: immunoSEQ multiplex PCR; TCRdb lists only in-frame clones, some missing. The data show approximately 150,000 clones, 75% to 85% seen once. This clonotype originated in a woman between 25 and 40 years old in good health and CMV-seropositive. Sequencing was performed on PBMCs. This sequence joins TRBV30 and TRBJ2-3, with 15 bases aligning to TRBD2. CDR3: CALRPGLAGGADTQYF. CDR3 coding DNA: TGTGCCTTGCGACCGGGACTAGCGGGGGGAGCAGATACGCAGTATTTT. The full variable domain, completed using reference TRBV30 and TRBJ2-3, is SQTIHQWPATLVQPVGSPLSLECTVEGTSNPNLYWYRQAAGRGLQLLFYSVGIGQISSEVPQNLSASRPQDRQFILSSKKLLLSDSGFYLCALRPGLAGGADTQYFGPGTRLTVL.